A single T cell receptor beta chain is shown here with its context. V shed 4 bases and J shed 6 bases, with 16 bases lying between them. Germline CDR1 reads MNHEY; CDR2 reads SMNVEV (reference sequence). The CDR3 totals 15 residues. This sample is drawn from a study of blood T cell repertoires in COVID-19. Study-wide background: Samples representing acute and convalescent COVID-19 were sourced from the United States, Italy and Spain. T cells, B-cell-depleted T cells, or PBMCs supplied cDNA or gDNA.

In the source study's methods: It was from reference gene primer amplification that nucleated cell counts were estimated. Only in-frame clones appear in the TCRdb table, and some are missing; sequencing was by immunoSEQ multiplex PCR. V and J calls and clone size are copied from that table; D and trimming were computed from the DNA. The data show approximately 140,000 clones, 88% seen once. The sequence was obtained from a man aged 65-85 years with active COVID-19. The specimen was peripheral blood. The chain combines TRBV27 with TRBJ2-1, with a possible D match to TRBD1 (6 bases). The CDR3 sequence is CASSSQTLGANEQFF. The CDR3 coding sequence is TGTGCCAGCAGTTCCCAGACTCTGGGGGCCAATGAGCAGTTCTTC.